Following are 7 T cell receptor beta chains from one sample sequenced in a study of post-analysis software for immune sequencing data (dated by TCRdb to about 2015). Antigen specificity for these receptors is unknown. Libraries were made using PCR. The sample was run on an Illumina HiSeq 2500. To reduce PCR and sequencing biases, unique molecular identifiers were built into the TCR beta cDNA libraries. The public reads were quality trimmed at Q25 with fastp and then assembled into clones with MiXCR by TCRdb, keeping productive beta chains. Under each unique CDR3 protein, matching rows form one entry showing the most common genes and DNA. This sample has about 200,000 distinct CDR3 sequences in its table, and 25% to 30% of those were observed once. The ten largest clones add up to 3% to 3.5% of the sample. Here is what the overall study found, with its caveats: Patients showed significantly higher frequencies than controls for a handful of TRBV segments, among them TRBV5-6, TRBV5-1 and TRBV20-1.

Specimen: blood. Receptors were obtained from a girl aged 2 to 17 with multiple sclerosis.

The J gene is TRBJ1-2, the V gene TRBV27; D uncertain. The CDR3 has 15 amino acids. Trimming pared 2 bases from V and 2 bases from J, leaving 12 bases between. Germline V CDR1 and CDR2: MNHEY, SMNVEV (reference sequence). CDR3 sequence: CASSLMAGSNYGYTF. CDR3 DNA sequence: TGTGCCAGCAGTTTAATGGCCGGATCAAACTATGGCTACACCTTC.

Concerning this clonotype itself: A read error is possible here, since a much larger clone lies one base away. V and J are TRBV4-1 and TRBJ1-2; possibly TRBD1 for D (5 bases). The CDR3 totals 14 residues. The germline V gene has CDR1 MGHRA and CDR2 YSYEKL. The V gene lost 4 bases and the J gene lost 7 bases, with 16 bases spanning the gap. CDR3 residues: CASSPTMGGVGYTF. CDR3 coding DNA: TGCGCCAGCAGCCCCACGATGGGAGGGGTTGGCTACACCTTC.

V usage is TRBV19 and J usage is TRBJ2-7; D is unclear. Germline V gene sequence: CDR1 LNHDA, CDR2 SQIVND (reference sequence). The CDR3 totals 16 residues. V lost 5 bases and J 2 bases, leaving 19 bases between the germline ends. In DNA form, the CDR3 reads TGTGCCAGTAGTCCCCCCCGGCTGAAACCACCCTACGAGCAGTACTTC. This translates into CASSPPRLKPPYEQYF. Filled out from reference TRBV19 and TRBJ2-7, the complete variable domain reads DGGITQSPKYLFRKEGQNVTLSCEQNLNHDAMYWYRQDPGQGLRLIYYSQIVNDFQKGDIAEGYSVSREKKESFPLTVTSAQKNPTAFYLCASSPPRLKPPYEQYFGPGTRLTVT.

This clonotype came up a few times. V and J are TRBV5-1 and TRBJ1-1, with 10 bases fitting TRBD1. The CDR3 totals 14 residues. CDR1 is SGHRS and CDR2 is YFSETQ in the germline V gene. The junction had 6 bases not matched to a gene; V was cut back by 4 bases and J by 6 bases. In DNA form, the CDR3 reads TGCGCCAGCAGCCCGAGGGACAGGGGAGCTGAAGCTTTCTTT. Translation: CASSPRDRGAEAFF.

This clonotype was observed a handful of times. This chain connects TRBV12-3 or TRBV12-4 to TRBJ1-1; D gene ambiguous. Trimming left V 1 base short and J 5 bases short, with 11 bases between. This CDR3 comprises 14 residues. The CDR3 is CASSLESRGTEAFF. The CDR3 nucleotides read TGTGCCAGCAGTTTAGAGTCTAGAGGGACTGAAGCTTTCTTT.

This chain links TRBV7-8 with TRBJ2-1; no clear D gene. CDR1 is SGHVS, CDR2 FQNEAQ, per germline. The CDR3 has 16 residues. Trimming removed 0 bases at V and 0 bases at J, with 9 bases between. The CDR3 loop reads CASSLARISSYNEQFF. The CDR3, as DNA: TGTGCCAGCAGCTTAGCTCGGATCAGCTCCTACAATGAGCAGTTCTTC.

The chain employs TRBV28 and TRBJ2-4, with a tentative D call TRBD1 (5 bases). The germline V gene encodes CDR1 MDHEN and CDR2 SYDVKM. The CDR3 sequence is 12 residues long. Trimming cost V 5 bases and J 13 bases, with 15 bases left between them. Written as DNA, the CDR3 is TGTGCCAGCAGTGTTCCAGGGCAGGAGCAGTACTTC. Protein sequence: CASSVPGQEQYF.